The present T cell receptor beta chain was sequenced within a study of blood T cell repertoires in COVID-19 (TCRdb year 2020). About the study as a whole: Collaborator samples came from the United States, Italy and Spain and covered acute and convalescent phases of COVID-19. Sample metadata almost always included a de-identified subject ID, COVID-19 status, age in years and sex. The material from the prospective study consisted of cDNA or gDNA derived from T cells, B-cell-depleted T cells, or PBMCs. Deeply sampled blood TCRbeta repertoires from subjects exposed to, actively infected with, or recovered from COVID-19 were included in the dataset. Where available, HLA class I and class II types were obtained from metadata supplied by the sample provider rather than from assay-based typing. The samples were drawn from two sources: the first 160 participants of the ongoing ImmuneRACE study, and fewer than 1,500 subjects contributed by 6 global collaborators. The repertoires were released in a freely available public database intended as a resource for research on the immune response to SARS-CoV-2. Points the paper makes about the study in general: The amount of clinical and demographic metadata varied by source and participant and was provided uncurated.

On this clone itself: The antigen it binds to is not known. No quality values exist for individual bases; no much larger clone is one base distant.

In the prospective study, participants were roughly 18 to 100 years old, resided in about two dozen geographic areas of the United States, and were enrolled through a virtual design. In the prospective study, participants were assigned to cohorts based on the clinical history participants reported in a screening survey and a study questionnaire. Exposed participants had been in contact with someone with a PCR-confirmed or clinician-diagnosed COVID-19 case within 2 weeks of study entry. Mobile phlebotomists in the prospective study collected whole blood, serum and a nasopharyngeal or oropharyngeal swab from every participant. Additional blood draws and questionnaires over an approximately 2-month period could optionally be provided by prospective study participants. Prospective study blood samples were shipped either frozen or at room temperature before DNA extraction. The immunoSEQ Assay, a bias-controlled multiplex PCR, was used to amplify TCRbeta CDR3 regions from genomic DNA. As for how the authors treated the data: Nucleated cell counts per sample were estimated from amplification of reference gene primers within the assay. To quantify the absolute abundance of each unique TCRbeta CDR3 rearrangement, sequence reads were collapsed and filtered. For each sample, productive Simpson clonality was calculated as the square root of Simpson's diversity index over productive rearrangements. Held by TCRdb, this immuneACCESS table contains in-frame sequences only and omits some clones. Under half of the omission traces to an unresolved V gene where checked; the cause of the rest is unknown. V, J and clone size reflect that table, while D and trimming were determined from the DNA. The sample contains about 270,000 clones, less than 95% of them found a single time. Approximately 2.7% of the sample comes from the top ten.

Trimming costs V 7 bases and J 7 bases, and their ends lie 8 bases apart. The germline V gene encodes CDR1 SNHLY and CDR2 FYNNEI. Measured from the cysteine to the phenylalanine, the CDR3 is 11 residues long. This entry keeps only the CDR3 DNA: 33 bases, framed from base 1. What was sequenced was PBMCs or T cells enriched from blood (not recorded which). This TCR was sampled from a man in his forties or fifties who had been exposed to COVID-19. This chain joins TRBV2 to TRBJ1-3, with the D gene call left open. CDR3 protein: CASMSSNTIYF. The DNA sequence follows: TGTGCCAGCATGTCCAGTAACACCATATATTTT.